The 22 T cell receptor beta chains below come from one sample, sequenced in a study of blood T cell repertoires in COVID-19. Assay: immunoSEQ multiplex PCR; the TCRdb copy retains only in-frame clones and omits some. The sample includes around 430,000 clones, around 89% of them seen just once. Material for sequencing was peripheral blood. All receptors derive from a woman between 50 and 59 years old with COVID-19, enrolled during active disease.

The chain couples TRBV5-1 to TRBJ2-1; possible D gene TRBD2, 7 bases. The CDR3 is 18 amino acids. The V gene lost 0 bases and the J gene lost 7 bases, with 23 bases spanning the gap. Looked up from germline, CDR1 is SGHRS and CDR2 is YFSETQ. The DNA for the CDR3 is TGCGCCAGCAGCTTGGGTAACTTTGCGGGGGCTTCACAAAATGAGCAGTTCTTC. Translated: CASSLGNFAGASQNEQFF.

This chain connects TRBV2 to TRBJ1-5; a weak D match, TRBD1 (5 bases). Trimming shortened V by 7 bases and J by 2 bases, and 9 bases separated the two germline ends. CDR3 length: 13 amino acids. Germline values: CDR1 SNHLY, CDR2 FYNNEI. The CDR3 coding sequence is TGTGCCAGCATCGGGGGTGGCAATCAGCCCCAGCATTTT. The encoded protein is CASIGGGNQPQHF.

The CDR3 DNA reads TGCAGCGGCGACAGACTTCTGGGTGGCTACACCTTC. Its translation: CSGDRLLGGYTF. J is TRBJ1-2 and V is TRBV29-1; tentatively, D is TRBD1 (5 bases). Germline V gene sequence: CDR1 SQVTM, CDR2 ANQGSEA. Trimming cost V 7 bases and J 7 bases, with 16 bases left between them. This CDR3 has 12 residues. Full variable domain (missing parts from reference TRBV29-1 and TRBJ1-2): SAVISQKPSRDICQRGTSLTIQCQVDSQVTMMFWYRQQPGQSLTLIATANQGSEATYESGFVIDKFPISRPNLTFSTLTVSNMSPEDSSIYLCSGDRLLGGYTFGSGTRLTVV.

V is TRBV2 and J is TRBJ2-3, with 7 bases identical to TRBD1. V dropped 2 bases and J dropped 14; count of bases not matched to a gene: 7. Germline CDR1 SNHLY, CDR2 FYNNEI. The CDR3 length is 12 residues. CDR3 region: CASSEQGVLAYF. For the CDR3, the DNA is TGTGCCAGCAGTGAACAGGGGGTTTTGGCGTATTTT. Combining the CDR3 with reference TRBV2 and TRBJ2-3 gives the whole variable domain EPEVTQTPSHQVTQMGQEVILRCVPISNHLYFYWYRQILGQKVEFLVSFYNNEISEKSEIFDDQFSVERPDGSNFTLKIRSTKLEDSAMYFCASSEQGVLAYFGPGTRLTVL.

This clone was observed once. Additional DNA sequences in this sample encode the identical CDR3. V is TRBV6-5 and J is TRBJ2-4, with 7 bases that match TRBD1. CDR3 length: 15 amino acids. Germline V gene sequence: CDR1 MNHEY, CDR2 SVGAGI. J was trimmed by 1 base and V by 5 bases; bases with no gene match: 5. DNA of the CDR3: TGTGCCAGCAGTCCGGCACAGGGGGCCAAAAACATTCAGTACTTC. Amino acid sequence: CASSPAQGAKNIQYF.

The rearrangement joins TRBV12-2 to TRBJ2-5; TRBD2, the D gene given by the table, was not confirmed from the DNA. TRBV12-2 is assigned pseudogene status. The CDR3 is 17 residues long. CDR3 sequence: CASRFVPSSGGRETQYF. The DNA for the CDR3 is TGTGCAAGTCGCTTCGTACCCTCTAGCGGGGGGCGGGAGACCCAGTACTTC.

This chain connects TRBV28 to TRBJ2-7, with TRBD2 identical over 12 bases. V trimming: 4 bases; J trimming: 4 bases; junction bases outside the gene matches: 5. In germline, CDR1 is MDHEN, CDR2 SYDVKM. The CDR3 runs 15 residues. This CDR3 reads CASSSTSGGLYEQYF. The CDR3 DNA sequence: TGTGCCAGCAGTTCGACTAGCGGGGGCCTTTACGAGCAGTACTTC.

CDR3 region: CASSDLYTEAFF. In nucleotides, the CDR3 is TGCGCCAGCAGTGACCTATACACTGAAGCTTTCTTT. This chain joins TRBV10-2 and TRBJ1-1, with unresolved D. Between the trimmed V and J ends, which lost 3 bases and 3 bases, there was a span of 5 bases. CDR1 WSHSY and CDR2 SAAADI come from the germline V gene. The length of the CDR3 is 12 residues.

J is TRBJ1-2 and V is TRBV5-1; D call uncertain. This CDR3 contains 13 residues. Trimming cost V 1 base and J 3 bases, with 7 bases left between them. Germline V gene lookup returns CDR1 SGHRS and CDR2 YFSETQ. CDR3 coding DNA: TGCGCCAGCAGCTTGAGCGCCGACTATGGCTACACCTTC. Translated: CASSLSADYGYTF.

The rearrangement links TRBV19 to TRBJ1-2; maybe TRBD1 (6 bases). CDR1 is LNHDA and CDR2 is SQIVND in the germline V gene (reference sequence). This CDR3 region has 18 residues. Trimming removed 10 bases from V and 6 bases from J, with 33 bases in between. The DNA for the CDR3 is TGTGCCACCCCAGGGAGAATATCGGACAGTGACCCAAGCAATGGCTACACCTTC. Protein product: CATPGRISDSDPSNGYTF.

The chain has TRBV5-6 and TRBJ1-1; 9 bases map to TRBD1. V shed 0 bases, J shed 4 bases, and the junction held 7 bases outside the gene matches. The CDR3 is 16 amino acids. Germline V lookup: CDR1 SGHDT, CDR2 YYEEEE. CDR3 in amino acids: CASSLATGGLVTEAFF. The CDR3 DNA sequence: TGTGCCAGCAGCTTGGCAACAGGGGGCTTGGTCACTGAAGCTTTCTTT.

The CDR3 DNA sequence: TGCAGCGTTGACCCGGGTGGTACTGAAGCTTTCTTT. It specifies CSVDPGGTEAFF. The chain joins TRBV29-1 to TRBJ1-1; D uncertain. The ends were cut back, 3 bases at V and 5 bases at J, with 10 bases in the middle. Germline CDR1 is SQVTM and CDR2 is ANQGSEA. There are 12 residues in the CDR3.

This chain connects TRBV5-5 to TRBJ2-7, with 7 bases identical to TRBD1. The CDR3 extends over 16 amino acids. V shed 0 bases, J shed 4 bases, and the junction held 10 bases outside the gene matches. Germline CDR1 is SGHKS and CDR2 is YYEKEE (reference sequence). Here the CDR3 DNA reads TGTGCCAGCAGCTTGGCTGAGGGACAGATCGTTTACGAGCAGTACTTC. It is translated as CASSLAEGQIVYEQYF.

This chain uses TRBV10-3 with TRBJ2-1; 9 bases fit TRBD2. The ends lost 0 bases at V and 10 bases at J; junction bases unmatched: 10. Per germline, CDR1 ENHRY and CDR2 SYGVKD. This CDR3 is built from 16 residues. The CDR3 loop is CAISESGLARGEEQFF. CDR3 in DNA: TGTGCCATCAGTGAGTCGGGACTAGCAAGGGGGGAAGAGCAGTTCTTC.

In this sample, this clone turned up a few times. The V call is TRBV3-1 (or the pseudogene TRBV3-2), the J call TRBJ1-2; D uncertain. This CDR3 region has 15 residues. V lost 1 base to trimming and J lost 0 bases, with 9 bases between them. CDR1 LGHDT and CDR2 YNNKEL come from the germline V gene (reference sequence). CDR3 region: CASSQGAEANYGYTF. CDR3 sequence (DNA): TGTGCCAGCAGCCAAGGGGCCGAAGCTAACTATGGCTACACCTTC.

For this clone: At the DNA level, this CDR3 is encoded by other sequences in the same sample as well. CDR3 sequence: CASSLRRDYTF. The CDR3 coding sequence is TGTGCCAGCAGTTTACGCAGGGACTACACCTTC. The chain uses TRBV28 and TRBJ1-2, with TRBD1 as a possible D gene (5 bases). V lost 2 bases and J 10 bases, leaving 8 bases between the germline ends. The CDR3 contains 11 residues. CDR1 is MDHEN and CDR2 is SYDVKM in the germline V gene.

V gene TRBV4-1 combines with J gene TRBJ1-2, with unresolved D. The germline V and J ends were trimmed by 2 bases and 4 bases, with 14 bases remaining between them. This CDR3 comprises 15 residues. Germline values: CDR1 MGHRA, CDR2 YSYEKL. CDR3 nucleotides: TGCGCCAGCAGCCAACCCTCTAGGCAGCCCTATGGCTACACCTTC. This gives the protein CASSQPSRQPYGYTF.

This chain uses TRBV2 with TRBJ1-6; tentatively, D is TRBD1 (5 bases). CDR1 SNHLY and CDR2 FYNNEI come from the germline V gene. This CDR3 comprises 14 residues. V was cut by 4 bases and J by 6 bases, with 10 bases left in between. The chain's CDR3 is CASSVPTANSPLHF. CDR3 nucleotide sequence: TGTGCCAGCAGTGTCCCGACAGCTAATTCACCCCTCCACTTT.

CDR3 bases: TGTGCCAGCAGCATGGGACAGGTGAGCGGAGCTTTCTTT. It yields the protein CASSMGQVSGAFF. The V call is TRBV5-6, the J call TRBJ1-1; 8 bases fit TRBD1. The germline CDR1 and CDR2 sequences are SGHDT and YYEEEE. The CDR3 is 13 amino acids. V was pared by 4 bases and J by 10 bases, with 9 bases of the junction left unmatched.

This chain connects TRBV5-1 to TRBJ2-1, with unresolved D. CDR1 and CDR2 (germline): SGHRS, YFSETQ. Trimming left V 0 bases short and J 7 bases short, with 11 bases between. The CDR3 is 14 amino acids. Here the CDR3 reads CASSLVAGTNEQFF. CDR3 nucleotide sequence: TGCGCCAGCAGCTTGGTGGCAGGAACTAATGAGCAGTTCTTC.

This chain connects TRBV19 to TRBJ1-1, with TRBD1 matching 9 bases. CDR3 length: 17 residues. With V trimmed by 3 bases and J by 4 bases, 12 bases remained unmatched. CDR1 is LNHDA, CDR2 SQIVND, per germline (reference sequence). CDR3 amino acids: CASSISGTGTGSTEAFF. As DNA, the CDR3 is TGTGCCAGTAGTATCTCAGGGACCGGGACAGGGAGCACTGAAGCTTTCTTT.

CDR3 nucleotides: TGCGCCAGCAGCTTGGGTCGGGGGGCGAATTCACCCCTCCACTTT. Encoded protein: CASSLGRGANSPLHF. The genes are TRBV5-1 and TRBJ1-6; weak D call: TRBD1 (6 bases). Trimming left V 0 bases short and J 7 bases short, with 11 bases between. CDR1 is SGHRS and CDR2 is YFSETQ in the germline V gene. The CDR3 extends over 15 amino acids.